This T cell receptor (beta chain) was observed in a study of CD8 T cells in Susac syndrome. Patients with Susac syndrome met diagnostic criteria that were recently defined for definite or probable disease. RNA was extracted with the RNeasy kit, and a quantity of about 0.5 to 1 ug was reverse transcribed using random hexamers. TCRdb passed the immunoSEQ multiplex PCR reads through MiXCR, listing each CDR3 protein once. Among under 85,000 distinct CDR3 sequences, about 94% were seen once, and the ten largest hold about 0.9%. This clonotype was obtained from a human donor with Susac syndrome. The sequenced sample consisted of CD8+ T cells from PBMCs.

CDR3 DNA: TGTGCCAGCAGCGGGCCGGGACTAGCGGGCAACAATGAGCAGTTCTTC. Amino acid sequence: CASSGPGLAGNNEQFF. The chain uses TRBV5-4 and TRBJ2-1; 12 positions agree with TRBD2. Trimming removed 4 bases from V and 5 bases from J; junction bases left unmatched: 7. The CDR3 is 16 amino acids. The V gene's germline CDR1 is SGHNT and CDR2 YYREEE (reference sequence).